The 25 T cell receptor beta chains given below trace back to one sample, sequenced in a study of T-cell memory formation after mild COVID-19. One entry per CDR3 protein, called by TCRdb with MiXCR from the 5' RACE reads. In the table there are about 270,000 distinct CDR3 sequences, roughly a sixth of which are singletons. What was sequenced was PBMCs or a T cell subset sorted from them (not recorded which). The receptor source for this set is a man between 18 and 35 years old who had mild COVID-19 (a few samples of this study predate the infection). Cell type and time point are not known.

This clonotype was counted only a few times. The DNA for the CDR3 is TGTGCCAGCAGCTTAGGGACGCTGCGCGTGAACACTGAAGCTTTCTTT. Translation gives CASSLGTLRVNTEAFF. This chain connects TRBV7-2 to TRBJ1-1, with D hard to call. Germline-derived CDR1 and CDR2 are SGHTA and FQGNSA. V was shortened by 1 base and J by 0 bases, with 12 bases between the two germline ends. This CDR3 is 16 amino acids long. Using reference TRBV7-2 and TRBJ1-1 for the parts outside the CDR3, the full variable domain is GAGVSQSPSNKVTEKGKDVELRCDPISGHTALYWYRQSLGQGLEFLIYFQGNSAPDKSGLPSDRFSAERTGGSVSTLTIQRTQQEDSAVYLCASSLGTLRVNTEAFFGQGTRLTVV.

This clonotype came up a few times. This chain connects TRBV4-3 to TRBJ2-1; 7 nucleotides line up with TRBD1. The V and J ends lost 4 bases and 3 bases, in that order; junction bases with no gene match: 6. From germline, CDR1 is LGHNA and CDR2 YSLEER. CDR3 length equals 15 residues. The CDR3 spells CASSPGQTVYNEQFF. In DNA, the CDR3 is TGCGCCAGCAGCCCGGGACAGACAGTCTACAATGAGCAGTTCTTC.

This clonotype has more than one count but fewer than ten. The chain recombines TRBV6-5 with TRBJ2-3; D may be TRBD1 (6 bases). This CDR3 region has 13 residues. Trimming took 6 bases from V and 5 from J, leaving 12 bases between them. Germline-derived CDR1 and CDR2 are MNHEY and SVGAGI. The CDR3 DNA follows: TGTGCCAGCAGGAGGGGGTTTGGAGATACGCAGTATTTT. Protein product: CASRRGFGDTQYF.

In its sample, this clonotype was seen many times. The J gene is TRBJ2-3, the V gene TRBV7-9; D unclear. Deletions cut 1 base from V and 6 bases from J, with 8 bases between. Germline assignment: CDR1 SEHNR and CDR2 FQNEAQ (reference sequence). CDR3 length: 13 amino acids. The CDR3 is CASSLVGSDTQYF. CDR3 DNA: TGTGCCAGCAGCTTAGTAGGCAGCGATACGCAGTATTTT. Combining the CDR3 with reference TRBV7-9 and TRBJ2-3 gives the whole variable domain DTGVSQNPRHKITKRGQNVTFRCDPISEHNRLYWYRQTLGQGPEFLTYFQNEAQLEKSRLLSDRFSAERPKGSFSTLEIQRTEQGDSAMYLCASSLVGSDTQYFGPGTRLTVL.

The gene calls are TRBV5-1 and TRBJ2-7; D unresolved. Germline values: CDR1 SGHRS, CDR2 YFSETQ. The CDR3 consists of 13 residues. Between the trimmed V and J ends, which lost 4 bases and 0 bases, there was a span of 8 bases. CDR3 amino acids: CASSVLGSYEQYF. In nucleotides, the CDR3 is TGCGCCAGCAGCGTATTGGGCTCCTACGAGCAGTACTTC.

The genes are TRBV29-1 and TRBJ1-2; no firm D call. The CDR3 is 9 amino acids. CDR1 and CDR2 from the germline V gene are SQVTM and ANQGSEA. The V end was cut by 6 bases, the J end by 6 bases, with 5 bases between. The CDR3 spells CSVGNGYTF. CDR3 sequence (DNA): TGCAGCGTGGGGAATGGCTACACCTTC.

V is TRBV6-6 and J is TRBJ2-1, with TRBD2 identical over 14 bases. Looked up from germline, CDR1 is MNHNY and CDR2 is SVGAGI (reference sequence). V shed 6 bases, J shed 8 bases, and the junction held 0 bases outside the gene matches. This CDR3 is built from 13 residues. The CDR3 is CASRTSGGDEQFF. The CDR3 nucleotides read TGTGCCAGCAGGACTAGCGGGGGGGATGAGCAGTTCTTC.

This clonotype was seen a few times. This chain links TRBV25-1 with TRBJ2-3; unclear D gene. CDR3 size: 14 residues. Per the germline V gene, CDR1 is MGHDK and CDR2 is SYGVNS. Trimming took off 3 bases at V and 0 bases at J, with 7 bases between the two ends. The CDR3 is CASSDRPSTDTQYF. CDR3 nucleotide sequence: TGTGCCAGCAGTGATCGGCCTAGCACAGATACGCAGTATTTT.

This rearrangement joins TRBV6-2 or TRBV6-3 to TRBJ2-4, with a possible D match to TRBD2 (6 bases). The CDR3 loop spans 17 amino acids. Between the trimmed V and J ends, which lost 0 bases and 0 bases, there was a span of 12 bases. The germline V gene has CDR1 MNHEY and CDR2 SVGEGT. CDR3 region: CASSYSGLSLAKNIQYF. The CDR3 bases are TGTGCCAGCAGTTACTCGGGACTCTCTTTAGCCAAAAACATTCAGTACTTC.

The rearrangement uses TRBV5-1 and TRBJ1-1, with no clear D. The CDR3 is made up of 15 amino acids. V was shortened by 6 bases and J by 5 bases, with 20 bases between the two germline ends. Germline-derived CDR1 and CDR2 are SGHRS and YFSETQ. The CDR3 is CASMEDSLEYTEAFF. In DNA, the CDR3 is TGCGCCAGCATGGAAGACTCGTTGGAGTATACTGAAGCTTTCTTT. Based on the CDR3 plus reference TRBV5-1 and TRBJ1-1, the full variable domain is KAGVTQTPRYLIKTRGQQVTLSCSPISGHRSVSWYQQTPGQGLQFLFEYFSETQRNKGNFPGRFSGRQFSNSRSEMNVSTLELGDSALYLCASMEDSLEYTEAFFGQGTRLTVV.

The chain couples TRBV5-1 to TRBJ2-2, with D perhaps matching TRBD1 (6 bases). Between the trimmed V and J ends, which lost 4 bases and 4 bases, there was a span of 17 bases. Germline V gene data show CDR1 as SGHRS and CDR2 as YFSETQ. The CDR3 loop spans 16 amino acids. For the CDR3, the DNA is TGCGCCAGCAGCCGAACAGGGTCCCGGCTCACCGGGGAGCTGTTTTTT. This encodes CASSRTGSRLTGELFF. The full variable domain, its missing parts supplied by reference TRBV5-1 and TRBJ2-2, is KAGVTQTPRYLIKTRGQQVTLSCSPISGHRSVSWYQQTPGQGLQFLFEYFSETQRNKGNFPGRFSGRQFSNSRSEMNVSTLELGDSALYLCASSRTGSRLTGELFFGEGSRLTVL.

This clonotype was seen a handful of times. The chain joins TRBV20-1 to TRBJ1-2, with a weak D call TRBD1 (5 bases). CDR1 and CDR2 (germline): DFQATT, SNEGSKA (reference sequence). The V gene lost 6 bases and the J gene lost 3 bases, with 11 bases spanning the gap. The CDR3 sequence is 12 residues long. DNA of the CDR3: TGCAGTGCCGTGACAGAGGACTATGGCTACACCTTC. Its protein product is CSAVTEDYGYTF.

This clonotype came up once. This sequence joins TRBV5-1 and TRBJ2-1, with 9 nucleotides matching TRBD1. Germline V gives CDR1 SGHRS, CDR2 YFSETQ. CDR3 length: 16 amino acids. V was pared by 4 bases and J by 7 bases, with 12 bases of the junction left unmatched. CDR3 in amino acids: CASSRGDRESRNEQFF. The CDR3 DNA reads TGCGCCAGCAGCAGAGGGGACAGGGAGTCCCGAAATGAGCAGTTCTTC. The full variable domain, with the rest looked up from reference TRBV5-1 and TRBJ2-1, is KAGVTQTPRYLIKTRGQQVTLSCSPISGHRSVSWYQQTPGQGLQFLFEYFSETQRNKGNFPGRFSGRQFSNSRSEMNVSTLELGDSALYLCASSRGDRESRNEQFFGPGTRLTVL.

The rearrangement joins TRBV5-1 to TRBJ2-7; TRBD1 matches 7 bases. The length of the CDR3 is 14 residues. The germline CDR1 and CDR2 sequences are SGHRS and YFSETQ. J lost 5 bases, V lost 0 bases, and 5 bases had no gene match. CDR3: CASSLGGQIHEQYF. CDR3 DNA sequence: TGCGCCAGCAGCTTGGGGGGACAGATTCACGAGCAGTACTTC.

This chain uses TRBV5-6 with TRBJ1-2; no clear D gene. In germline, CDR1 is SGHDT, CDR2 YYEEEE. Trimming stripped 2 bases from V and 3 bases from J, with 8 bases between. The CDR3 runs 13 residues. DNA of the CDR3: TGTGCCAGCAGCTTTAACCTGGACTATGGCTACACCTTC. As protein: CASSFNLDYGYTF.

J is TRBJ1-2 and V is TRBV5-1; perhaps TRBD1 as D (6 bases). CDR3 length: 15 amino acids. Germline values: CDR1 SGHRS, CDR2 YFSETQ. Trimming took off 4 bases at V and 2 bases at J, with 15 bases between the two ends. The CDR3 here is CASSPYAGTNYGYTF. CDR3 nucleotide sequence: TGCGCCAGCAGCCCGTACGCCGGGACAAACTATGGCTACACCTTC. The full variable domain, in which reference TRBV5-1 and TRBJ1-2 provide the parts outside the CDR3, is KAGVTQTPRYLIKTRGQQVTLSCSPISGHRSVSWYQQTPGQGLQFLFEYFSETQRNKGNFPGRFSGRQFSNSRSEMNVSTLELGDSALYLCASSPYAGTNYGYTFGSGTRLTVV.

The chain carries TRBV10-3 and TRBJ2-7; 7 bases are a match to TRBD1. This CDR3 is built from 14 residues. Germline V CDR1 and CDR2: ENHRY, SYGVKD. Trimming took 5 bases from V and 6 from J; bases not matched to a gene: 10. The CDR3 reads CAISPISDRTEQYF. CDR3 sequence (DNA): TGTGCCATCAGTCCAATTTCGGACAGGACCGAGCAGTACTTC.

The CDR3 nucleotides are TGTGCCAGCAGTGAGACAGGGTACAATCAGCCCCAGCATTTT. Translation gives CASSETGYNQPQHF. The genes are TRBV6-1 and TRBJ1-5, with 7 bases matching TRBD1. Germline CDR1 and CDR2: MNHNS and SASEGT. Trimming removed 3 bases from V and 3 bases from J; junction bases left unmatched: 2. CDR3 length equals 14 residues.

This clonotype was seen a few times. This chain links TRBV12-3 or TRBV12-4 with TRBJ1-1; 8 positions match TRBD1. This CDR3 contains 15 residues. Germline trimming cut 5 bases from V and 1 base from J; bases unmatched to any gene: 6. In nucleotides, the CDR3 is TGTGCCAGCAGTCGCAGGGGGCGCGGGAACACTGAAGCTTTCTTT. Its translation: CASSRRGRGNTEAFF.

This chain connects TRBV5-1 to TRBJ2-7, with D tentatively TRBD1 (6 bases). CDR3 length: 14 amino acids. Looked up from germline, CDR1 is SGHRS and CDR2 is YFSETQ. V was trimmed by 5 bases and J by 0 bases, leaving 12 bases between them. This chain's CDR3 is CASRYTGNSYEQYF. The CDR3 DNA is TGCGCCAGCAGGTATACAGGGAACTCCTACGAGCAGTACTTC.

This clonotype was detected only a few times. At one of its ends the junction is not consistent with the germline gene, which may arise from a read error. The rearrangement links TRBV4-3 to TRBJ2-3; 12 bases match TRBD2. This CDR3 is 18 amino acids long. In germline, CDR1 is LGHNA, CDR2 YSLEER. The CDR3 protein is CASSQDRTSGALSETQYF. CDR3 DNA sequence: TGCGCCAGCAGCCAAGATCGGACTAGCGGGGCCCTCTCAGAGACGCAGTATTTT.

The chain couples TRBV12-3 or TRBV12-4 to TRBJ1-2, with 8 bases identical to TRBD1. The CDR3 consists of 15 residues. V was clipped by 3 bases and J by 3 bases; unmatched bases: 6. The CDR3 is CASSFGQGLDYGYTF. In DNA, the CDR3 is TGTGCCAGCAGTTTTGGACAGGGATTGGACTATGGCTACACCTTC.

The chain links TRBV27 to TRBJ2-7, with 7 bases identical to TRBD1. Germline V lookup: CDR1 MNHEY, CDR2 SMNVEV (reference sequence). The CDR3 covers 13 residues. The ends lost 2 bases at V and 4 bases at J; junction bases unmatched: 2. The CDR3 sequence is CASSLRQGYEQYV. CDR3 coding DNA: TGTGCCAGCAGTTTAAGACAGGGATACGAGCAGTACGTC.

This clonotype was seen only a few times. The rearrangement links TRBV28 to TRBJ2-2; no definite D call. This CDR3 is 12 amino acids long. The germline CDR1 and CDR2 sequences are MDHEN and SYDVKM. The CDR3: CTTAAGTGELFF. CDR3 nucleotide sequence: TGTACCACCGCCGCAGGCACCGGGGAGCTGTTTTTT.

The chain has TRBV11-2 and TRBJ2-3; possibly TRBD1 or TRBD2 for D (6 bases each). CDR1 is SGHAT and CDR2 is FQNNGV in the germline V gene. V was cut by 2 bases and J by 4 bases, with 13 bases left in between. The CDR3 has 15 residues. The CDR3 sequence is CASSLWGALPDTQYF. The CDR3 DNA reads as TGTGCCAGCAGCTTATGGGGGGCGCTCCCAGATACGCAGTATTTT.